The entry below gives a single TCR beta chain sequence along with its context. Antigen: not known. Noted time point: before natalizumab initiation. All patients had prior interferon beta, and all PML patients were female. T0 blood was collected before the first natalizumab infusion. Germline CDR1 reads SGDLS; CDR2 reads YYNGEE. Trimming left V 3 bases short and J 8 bases short, with 9 bases between. CDR3 length: 12 residues. TCRdb keeps only in-frame clones here, not all; method: immunoSEQ multiplex PCR. The sample lists 25,000 to 35,000 clones, 92% seen once, with about 1.9% in the top ten. The data originate from a study of multiple sclerosis patients with progressive multifocal leukoencephalopathy. Study findings and constraints: The findings' link to JC virus versus immunocompromise remained uncertain. In most PML patients, TRB repertoires appeared less diverse by entropy.

The sequence derives from a man aged 25-40 years with multiple sclerosis. Sequenced material: PBMCs. V and J are TRBV9 and TRBJ2-1; D is ambiguous. Written as DNA, the CDR3 is TGTGCCAGCAGCGAGGGTGGGGATGAGCAGTTCTTC. This gives the protein CASSEGGDEQFF.